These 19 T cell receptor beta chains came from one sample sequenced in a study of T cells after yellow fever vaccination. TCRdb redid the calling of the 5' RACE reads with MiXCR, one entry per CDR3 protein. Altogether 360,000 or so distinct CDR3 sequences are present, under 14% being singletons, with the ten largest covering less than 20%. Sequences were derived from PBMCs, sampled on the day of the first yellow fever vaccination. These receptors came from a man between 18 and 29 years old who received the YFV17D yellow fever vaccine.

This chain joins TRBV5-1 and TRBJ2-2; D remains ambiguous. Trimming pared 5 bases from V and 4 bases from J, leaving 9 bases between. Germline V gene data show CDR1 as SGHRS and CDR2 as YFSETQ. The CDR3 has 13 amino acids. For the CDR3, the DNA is TGCGCCAGCAGTCGGAAGGTCACCGGGGAGCTGTTTTTT. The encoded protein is CASSRKVTGELFF.

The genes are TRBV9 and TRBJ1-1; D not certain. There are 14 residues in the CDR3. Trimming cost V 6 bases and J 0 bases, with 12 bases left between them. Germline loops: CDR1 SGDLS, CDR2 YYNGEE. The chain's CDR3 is CASNSAAMNTEAFF. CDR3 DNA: TGTGCCAGCAATTCCGCGGCAATGAACACTGAAGCTTTCTTT.

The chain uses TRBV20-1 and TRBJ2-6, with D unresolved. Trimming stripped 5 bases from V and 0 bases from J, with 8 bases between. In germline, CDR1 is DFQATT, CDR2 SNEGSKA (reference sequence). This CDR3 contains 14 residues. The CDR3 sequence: CSARASSGANVLTF. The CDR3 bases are TGCAGTGCTCGCGCCTCCTCTGGGGCCAACGTCCTGACTTTC.

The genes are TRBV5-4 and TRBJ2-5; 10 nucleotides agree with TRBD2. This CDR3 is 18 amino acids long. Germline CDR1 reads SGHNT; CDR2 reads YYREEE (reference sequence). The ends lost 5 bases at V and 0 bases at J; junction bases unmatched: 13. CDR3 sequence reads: CASSSLAGENRDQETQYF. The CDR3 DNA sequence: TGTGCCAGCAGTTCTCTAGCGGGGGAGAACAGGGACCAAGAGACCCAGTACTTC.

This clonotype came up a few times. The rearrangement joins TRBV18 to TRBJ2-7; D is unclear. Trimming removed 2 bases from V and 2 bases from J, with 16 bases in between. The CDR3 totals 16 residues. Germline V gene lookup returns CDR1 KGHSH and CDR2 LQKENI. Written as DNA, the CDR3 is TGTGCCAGCTCACCAAGCGATCTTCCCGCCGCCTACGAGCAGTACTTC. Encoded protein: CASSPSDLPAAYEQYF. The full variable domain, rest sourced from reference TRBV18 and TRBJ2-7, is NAGVMQNPRHLVRRRGQEARLRCSPMKGHSHVYWYRQLPEEGLKFMVYLQKENIIDESGMPKERFSAEFPKEGPSILRIQQVVRGDSAAYFCASSPSDLPAAYEQYFGPGTRLTVT.

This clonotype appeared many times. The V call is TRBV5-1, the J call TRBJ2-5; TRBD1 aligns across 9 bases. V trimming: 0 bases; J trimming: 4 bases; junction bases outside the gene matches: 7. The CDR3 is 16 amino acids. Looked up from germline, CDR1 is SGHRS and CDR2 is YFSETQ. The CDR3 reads CASSLGGTGGGETQYF. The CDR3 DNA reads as TGCGCCAGCAGCTTGGGGGGAACAGGGGGCGGAGAGACCCAGTACTTC.

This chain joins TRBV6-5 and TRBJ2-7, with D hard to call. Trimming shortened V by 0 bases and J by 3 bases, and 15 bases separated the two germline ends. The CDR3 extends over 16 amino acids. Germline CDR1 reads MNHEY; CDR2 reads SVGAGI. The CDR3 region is CASSYSRSPTFYEQYF. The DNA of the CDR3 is TGTGCCAGCAGTTACTCCAGGTCTCCAACTTTCTACGAGCAGTACTTC.

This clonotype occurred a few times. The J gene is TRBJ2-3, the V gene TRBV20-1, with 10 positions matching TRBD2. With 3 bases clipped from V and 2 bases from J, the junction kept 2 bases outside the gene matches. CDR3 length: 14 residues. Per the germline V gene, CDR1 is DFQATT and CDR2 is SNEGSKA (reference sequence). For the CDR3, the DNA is TGCAGTGCTAGTACTAGCGGGAACACAGATACGCAGTATTTT. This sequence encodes CSASTSGNTDTQYF.

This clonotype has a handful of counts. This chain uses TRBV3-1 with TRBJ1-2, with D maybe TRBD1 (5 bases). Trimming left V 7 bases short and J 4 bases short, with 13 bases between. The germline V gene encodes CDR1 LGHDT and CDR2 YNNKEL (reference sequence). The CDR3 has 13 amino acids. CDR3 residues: CASKFGAGYGYTF. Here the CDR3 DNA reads TGTGCCAGCAAGTTTGGGGCAGGCTATGGCTACACCTTC.

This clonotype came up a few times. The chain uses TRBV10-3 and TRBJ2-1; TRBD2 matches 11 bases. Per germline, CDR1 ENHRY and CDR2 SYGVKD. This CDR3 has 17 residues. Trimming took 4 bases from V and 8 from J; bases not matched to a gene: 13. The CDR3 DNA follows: TGTGCCATCAGTGCCCCGGCTAGCGGGGGGTTTATAGATGAGCAGTTCTTC. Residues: CAISAPASGGFIDEQFF.

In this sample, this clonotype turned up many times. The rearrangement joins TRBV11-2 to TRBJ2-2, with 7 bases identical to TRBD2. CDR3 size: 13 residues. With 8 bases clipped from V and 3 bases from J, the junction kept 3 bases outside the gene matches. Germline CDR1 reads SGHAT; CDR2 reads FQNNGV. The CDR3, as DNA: TGTGCCAGCTGGGAGGGGTACACCGGGGAGCTGTTTTTT. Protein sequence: CASWEGYTGELFF.

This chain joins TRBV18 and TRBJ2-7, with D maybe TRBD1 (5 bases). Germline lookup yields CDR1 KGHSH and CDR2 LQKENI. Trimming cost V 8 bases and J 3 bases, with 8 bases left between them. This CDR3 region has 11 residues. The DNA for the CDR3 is TGTGCCAGCCCAGGGTTCTACGAGCAGTACGTC. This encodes CASPGFYEQYV.

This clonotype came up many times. The CDR3 loop reads CSADTGDSYEQYF. The DNA for the CDR3 is TGCAGTGCTGACACCGGGGACTCCTACGAGCAGTACTTC. The V and J genes are TRBV20-1 and TRBJ2-7, with D tentatively TRBD2 (5 bases). The germline V gene encodes CDR1 DFQATT and CDR2 SNEGSKA (reference sequence). The CDR3 consists of 13 residues. V gave up 5 bases and J gave up 0 bases, with 11 bases separating them.

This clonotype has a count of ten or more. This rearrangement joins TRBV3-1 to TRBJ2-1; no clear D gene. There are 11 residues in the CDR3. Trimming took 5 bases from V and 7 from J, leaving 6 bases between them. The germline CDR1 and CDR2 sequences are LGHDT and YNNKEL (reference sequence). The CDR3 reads CASSFINEQFF. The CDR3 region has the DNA TGTGCCAGCAGCTTCATAAATGAGCAGTTCTTC.

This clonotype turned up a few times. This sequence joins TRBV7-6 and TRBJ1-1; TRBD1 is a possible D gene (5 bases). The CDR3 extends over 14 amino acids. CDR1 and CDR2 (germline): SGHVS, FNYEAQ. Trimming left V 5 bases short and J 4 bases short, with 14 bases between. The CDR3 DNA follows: TGTGCCAGCAGCCCGGGCGGGGCCCTCACTGAAGCTTTCTTT. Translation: CASSPGGALTEAFF.

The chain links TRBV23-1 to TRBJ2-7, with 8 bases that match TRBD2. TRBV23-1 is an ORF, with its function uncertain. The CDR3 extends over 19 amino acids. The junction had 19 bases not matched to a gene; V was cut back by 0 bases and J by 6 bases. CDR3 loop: CASSQSIMASGPFPVEQYV. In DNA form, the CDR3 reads TGCGCCAGCAGTCAATCGATAATGGCTAGCGGGCCATTCCCCGTCGAGCAGTACGTC.

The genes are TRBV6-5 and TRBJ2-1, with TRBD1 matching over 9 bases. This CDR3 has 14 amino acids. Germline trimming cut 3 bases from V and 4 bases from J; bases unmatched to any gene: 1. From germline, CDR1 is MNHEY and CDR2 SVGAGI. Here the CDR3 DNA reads TGTGCCAGCAGTTATGGGACAGGGTACAATGAGCAGTTCTTC. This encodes CASSYGTGYNEQFF.

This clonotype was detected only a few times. In DNA, the CDR3 is TGTGCCAGCAGCATTAGCGGGGACCCCACAGATACGCAGTATTTT. This sequence encodes CASSISGDPTDTQYF. The chain has TRBV7-9 and TRBJ2-3; 8 positions agree with TRBD2. The CDR3 runs to 15 residues. Trimming took 5 bases from V and 2 from J; bases not matched to a gene: 6. Germline-derived CDR1 and CDR2 are SEHNR and FQNEAQ (reference sequence). The entire variable domain, with the rest obtained from reference TRBV7-9 and TRBJ2-3, is as follows: DTGVSQNPRHKITKRGQNVTFRCDPISEHNRLYWYRQTLGQGPEFLTYFQNEAQLEKSRLLSDRFSAERPKGSFSTLEIQRTEQGDSAMYLCASSISGDPTDTQYFGPGTRLTVL.

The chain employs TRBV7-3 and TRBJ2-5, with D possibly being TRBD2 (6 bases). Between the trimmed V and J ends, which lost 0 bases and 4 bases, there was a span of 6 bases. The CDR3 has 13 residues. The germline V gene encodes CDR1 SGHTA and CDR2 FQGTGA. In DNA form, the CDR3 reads TGTGCCAGCAGCTTAACGGAGGGAGAGACCCAGTACTTC. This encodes CASSLTEGETQYF.